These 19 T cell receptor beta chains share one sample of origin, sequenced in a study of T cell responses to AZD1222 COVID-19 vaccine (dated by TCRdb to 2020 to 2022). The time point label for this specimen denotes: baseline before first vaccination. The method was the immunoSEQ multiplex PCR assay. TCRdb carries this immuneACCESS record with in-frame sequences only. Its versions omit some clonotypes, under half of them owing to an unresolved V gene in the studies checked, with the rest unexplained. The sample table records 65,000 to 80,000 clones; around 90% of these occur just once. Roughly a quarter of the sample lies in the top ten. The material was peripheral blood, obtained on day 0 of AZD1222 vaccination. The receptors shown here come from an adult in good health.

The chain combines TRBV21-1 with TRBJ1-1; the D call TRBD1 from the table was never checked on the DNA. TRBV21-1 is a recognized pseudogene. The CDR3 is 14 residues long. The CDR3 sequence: CASSLRDSEPEAFF. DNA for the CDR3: TGTGCCAGCAGCCTCCGGGACAGCGAACCTGAAGCTTTCTTT.

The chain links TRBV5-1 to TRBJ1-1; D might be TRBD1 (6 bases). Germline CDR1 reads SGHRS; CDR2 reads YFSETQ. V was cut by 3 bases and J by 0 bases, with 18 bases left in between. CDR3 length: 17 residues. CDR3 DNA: TGCGCCAGCAGCTACGGCGGGGGGCGATCAATGAACACTGAAGCTTTCTTT. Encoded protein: CASSYGGGRSMNTEAFF.

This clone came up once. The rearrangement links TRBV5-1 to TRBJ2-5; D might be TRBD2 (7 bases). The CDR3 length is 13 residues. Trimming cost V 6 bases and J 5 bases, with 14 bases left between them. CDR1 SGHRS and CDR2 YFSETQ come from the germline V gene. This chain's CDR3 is CASTRGGRETQYF. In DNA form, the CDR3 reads TGCGCCAGCACAAGGGGGGGCCGGGAGACCCAGTACTTC.

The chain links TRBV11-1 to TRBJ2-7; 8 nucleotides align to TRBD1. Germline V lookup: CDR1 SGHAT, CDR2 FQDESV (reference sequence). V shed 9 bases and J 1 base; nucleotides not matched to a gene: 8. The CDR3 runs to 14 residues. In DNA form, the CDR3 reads TGTGCCAGTACCGACAGGGGAATTTCCTACGAGCAGTACTTC. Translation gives CASTDRGISYEQYF. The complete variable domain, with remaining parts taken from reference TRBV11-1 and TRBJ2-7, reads EAEVAQSPRYKITEKSQAVAFWCDPISGHATLYWYRQILGQGPELLVQFQDESVVDDSQLPKDRFSAERLKGVDSTLKIQPAELGDSAMYLCASTDRGISYEQYFGPGTRLTVT.

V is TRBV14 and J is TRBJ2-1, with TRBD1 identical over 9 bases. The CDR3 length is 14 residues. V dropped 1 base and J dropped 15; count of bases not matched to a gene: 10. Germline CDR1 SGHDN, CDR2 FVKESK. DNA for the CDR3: TGTGCCAGCAGCCAAGTCGCCCGGACAGGGGCATGGTTCTTC. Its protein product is CASSQVARTGAWFF.

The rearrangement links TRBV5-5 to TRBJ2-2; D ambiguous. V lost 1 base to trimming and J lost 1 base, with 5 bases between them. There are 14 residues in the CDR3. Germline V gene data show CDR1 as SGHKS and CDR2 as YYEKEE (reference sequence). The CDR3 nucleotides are TGTGCCAGCAGCTTGTGGCAGAACACCGGGGAGCTGTTTTTT. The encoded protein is CASSLWQNTGELFF. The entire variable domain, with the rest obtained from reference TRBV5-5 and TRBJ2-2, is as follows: DAGVTQSPTHLIKTRGQQVTLRCSPISGHKSVSWYQQVLGQGPQFIFQYYEKEERGRGNFPDRFSARQFPNYSSELNVNALLLGDSALYLCASSLWQNTGELFFGEGSRLTVL.

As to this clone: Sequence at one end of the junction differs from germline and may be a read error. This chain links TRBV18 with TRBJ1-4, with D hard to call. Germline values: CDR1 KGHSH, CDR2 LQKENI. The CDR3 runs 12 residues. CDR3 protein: CASSLESGPRSF. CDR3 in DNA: TGTGCCAGCTCACTCGAGTCAGGCCCCCGTTCTTTT. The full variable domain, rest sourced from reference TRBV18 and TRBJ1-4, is NAGVMQNPRHLVRRRGQEARLRCSPMKGHSHVYWYRQLPEEGLKFMVYLQKENIIDESGMPKERFSAEFPKEGPSILRIQQVVRGDSAAYFCASSLESGPRSFGSGTQLSVL.

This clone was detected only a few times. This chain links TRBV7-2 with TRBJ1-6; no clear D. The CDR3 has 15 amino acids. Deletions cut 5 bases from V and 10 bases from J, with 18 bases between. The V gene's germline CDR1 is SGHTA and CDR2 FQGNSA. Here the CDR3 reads CASSPGPPQSSPLHF. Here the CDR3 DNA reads TGTGCCAGCAGCCCAGGACCCCCCCAGAGCTCACCCCTCCACTTT.

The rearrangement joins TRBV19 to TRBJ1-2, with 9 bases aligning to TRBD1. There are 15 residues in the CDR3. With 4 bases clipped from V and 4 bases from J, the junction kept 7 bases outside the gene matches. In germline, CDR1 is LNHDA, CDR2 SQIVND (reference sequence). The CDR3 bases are TGTGCCAGTAGTACGGGACAGGGAAAGGTCTATGGCTACACCTTC. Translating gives CASSTGQGKVYGYTF.

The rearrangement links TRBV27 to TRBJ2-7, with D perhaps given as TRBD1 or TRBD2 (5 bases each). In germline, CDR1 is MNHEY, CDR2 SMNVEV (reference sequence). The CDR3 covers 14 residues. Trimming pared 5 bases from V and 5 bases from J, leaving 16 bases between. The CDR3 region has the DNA TGTGCCAGCAGTACTGGGGGACGGATCCACGAGCAGTACTTC. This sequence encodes CASSTGGRIHEQYF.

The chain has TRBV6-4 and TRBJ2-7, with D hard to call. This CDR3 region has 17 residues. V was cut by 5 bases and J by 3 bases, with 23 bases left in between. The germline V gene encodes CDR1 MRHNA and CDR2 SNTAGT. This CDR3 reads CASSPSPRNRAFYEQYF. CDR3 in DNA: TGTGCCAGCAGTCCCTCCCCCCGCAATCGAGCTTTCTACGAGCAGTACTTC.

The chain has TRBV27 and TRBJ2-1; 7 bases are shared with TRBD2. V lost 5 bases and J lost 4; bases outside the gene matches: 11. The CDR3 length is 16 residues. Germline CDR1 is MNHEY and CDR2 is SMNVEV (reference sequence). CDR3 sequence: CASSPRGGSDYNEQFF. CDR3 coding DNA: TGTGCCAGCAGTCCCCGCGGCGGGAGCGATTACAATGAGCAGTTCTTC.

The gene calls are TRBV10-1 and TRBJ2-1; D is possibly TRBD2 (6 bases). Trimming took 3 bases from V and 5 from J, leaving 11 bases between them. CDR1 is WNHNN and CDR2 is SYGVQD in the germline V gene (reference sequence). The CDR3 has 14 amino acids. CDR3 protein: CASSDGGLNNEQFF. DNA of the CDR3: TGCGCCAGCAGTGATGGGGGGTTGAACAATGAGCAGTTCTTC.

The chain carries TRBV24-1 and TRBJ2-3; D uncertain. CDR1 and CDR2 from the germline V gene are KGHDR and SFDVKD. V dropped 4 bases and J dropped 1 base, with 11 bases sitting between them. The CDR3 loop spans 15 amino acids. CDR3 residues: CATSDPVIGTDTQYF. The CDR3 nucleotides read TGTGCCACCAGTGACCCGGTTATTGGCACAGATACGCAGTATTTT.

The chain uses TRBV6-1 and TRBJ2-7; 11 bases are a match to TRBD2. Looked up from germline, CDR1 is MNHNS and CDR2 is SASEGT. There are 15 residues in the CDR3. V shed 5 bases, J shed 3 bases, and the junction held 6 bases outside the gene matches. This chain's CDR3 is CASSLRLAGYYEQYF. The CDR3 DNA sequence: TGTGCCAGCAGTCTTAGACTAGCGGGATACTACGAGCAGTACTTC.

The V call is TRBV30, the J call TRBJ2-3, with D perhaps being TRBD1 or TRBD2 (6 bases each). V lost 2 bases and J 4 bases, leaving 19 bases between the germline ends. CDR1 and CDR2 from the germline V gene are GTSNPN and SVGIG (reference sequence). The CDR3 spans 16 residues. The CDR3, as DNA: TGTGCCTGGAGTACTCGGGGGCGGAGGGGGGCAGATACGCAGTATTTT. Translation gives CAWSTRGRRGADTQYF.

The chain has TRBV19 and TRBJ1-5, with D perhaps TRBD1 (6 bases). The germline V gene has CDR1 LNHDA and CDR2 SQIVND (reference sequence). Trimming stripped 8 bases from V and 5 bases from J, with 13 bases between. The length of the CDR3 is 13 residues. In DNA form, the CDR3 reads TGTGCCAGTGGGGGCCGGGGGTATCAGCCCCAGCATTTT. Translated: CASGGRGYQPQHF.

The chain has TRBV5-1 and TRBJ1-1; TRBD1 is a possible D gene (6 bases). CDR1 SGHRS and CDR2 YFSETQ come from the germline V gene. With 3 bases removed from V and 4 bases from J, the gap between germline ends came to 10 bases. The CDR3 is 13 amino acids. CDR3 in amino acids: CASSSGAATEAFF. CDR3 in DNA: TGCGCCAGCAGCTCGGGGGCGGCCACTGAAGCTTTCTTT.

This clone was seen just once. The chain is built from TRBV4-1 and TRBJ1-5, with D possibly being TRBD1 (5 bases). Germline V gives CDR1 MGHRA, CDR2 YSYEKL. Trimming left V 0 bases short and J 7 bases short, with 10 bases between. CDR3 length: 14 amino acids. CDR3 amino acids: CASSQDRGGQPQHF. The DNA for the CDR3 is TGCGCCAGCAGCCAAGATCGGGGGGGACAGCCCCAGCATTTT.